Shown below are 20 T cell receptor beta chains from a single sample sequenced in a study of beta chain features in type 1 diabetes. General study findings and limits: Type 1 diabetes patients had moderately but significantly shorter TCRB CDR3s in all four CD4+ subsets.

Investigators reverse transcribed all isolated RNA, so they sequenced expressed TCRB transcripts. TCRdb keeps only in-frame clones here, not all; method: immunoSEQ multiplex PCR. The table lists around 70,000 clones, roughly half of them singletons. The antigens for these receptors are not known. The sequencing sample was made of central memory CD4+ T cells from blood. All receptors come from a man between 25 and 39 years old with type 1 diabetes.

V and J are TRBV5-6 and TRBJ1-1; the D gene is possibly TRBD1 (6 bases). V shed 3 bases and J shed 6 bases, with 12 bases lying between them. The CDR3 consists of 13 residues. The germline CDR1 and CDR2 sequences are SGHDT and YYEEEE. The CDR3 reads CASSSSGGAEAFF. CDR3 nucleotide sequence: TGTGCCAGCAGCTCCTCGGGGGGCGCTGAAGCTTTCTTT.

This clone was found a few times. The rearrangement joins TRBV4-1 to TRBJ2-5; 7 bases are shared with TRBD2. Trimming removed 5 bases from V and 1 base from J; junction bases left unmatched: 7. Germline values: CDR1 MGHRA, CDR2 YSYEKL. CDR3 length: 15 residues. The CDR3 sequence is CASSSRDYLQETQYF. The CDR3 DNA reads as TGCGCCAGCAGCTCCAGGGACTACCTCCAAGAGACCCAGTACTTC.

This clone has more than one count but fewer than ten. The chain joins TRBV29-1 to TRBJ2-3, with D possibly being TRBD2 (5 bases). Germline V CDR1 and CDR2: SQVTM, ANQGSEA. CDR3 length equals 14 residues. With 7 bases removed from V and 6 bases from J, the gap between germline ends came to 20 bases. The chain's CDR3 is CSAAPRTAWDTQYF. The CDR3 DNA reads as TGCAGCGCCGCCCCCCGGACTGCTTGGGATACGCAGTATTTT.

The J gene is TRBJ1-2, the V gene TRBV11-2; D remains unclear. Germline V gene data show CDR1 as SGHAT and CDR2 as FQNNGV. This CDR3 comprises 12 residues. The V end was cut by 5 bases, the J end by 7 bases, with 11 bases between. The CDR3 region has the DNA TGTGCCAGCAGCCCTGAGGGTCGTGGCTACACCTTC. It yields the protein CASSPEGRGYTF.

This clone was observed a few times. The genes are TRBV2 and TRBJ1-5; D may be TRBD1 (6 bases). Deletions cut 7 bases from V and 1 base from J, with 14 bases between. The CDR3 contains 15 residues. Germline V CDR1 and CDR2: SNHLY, FYNNEI. CDR3 coding DNA: TGTGCCAGCAAGGGGGGGGGCGTAAGCAATCAGCCCCAGCATTTT. It translates to CASKGGGVSNQPQHF.

The V gene is TRBV7-9, the J gene TRBJ2-5; tentative D call: TRBD2 (5 bases). Germline V gene sequence: CDR1 SEHNR, CDR2 FQNEAQ (reference sequence). Trimming pared 0 bases from V and 5 bases from J, leaving 19 bases between. This CDR3 is built from 17 residues. Written as DNA, the CDR3 is TGTGCCAGCAGCTTAGCTCCCAAAGGGAAAGGCGGGGAGACCCAGTACTTC. It is translated as CASSLAPKGKGGETQYF. The full variable domain, in which reference TRBV7-9 and TRBJ2-5 provide the parts outside the CDR3, is DTGVSQNPRHKITKRGQNVTFRCDPISEHNRLYWYRQTLGQGPEFLTYFQNEAQLEKSRLLSDRFSAERPKGSFSTLEIQRTEQGDSAMYLCASSLAPKGKGGETQYFGPGTRLLVL.

V gene TRBV6-5 combines with J gene TRBJ1-1; 7 bases align to TRBD1. The V gene end was trimmed by 10 bases and the J gene end by 4 bases; junction bases not matched to a gene: 3. This CDR3 comprises 11 residues. The V gene's germline CDR1 is MNHEY and CDR2 SVGAGI. This CDR3 is CATRQGTEAFF. The CDR3 region has the DNA TGTGCCACCCGACAGGGCACTGAAGCTTTCTTT.

This clone was counted only a few times. The chain is built from TRBV7-8 and TRBJ2-1, with TRBD1 matching 7 bases. Germline V gene sequence: CDR1 SGHVS, CDR2 FQNEAQ. The CDR3 is 14 amino acids. The ends lost 4 bases at V and 8 bases at J; junction bases unmatched: 8. In nucleotides, the CDR3 is TGTGCCAGCAGCTCGACAGGGTCGTCCCATGAGCAGTTCTTC. Its protein product is CASSSTGSSHEQFF.

V and J are TRBV2 and TRBJ2-1; D uncertain. Germline V gives CDR1 SNHLY, CDR2 FYNNEI. Between the trimmed V and J ends, which lost 6 bases and 0 bases, there was a span of 12 bases. The CDR3 consists of 15 residues. The CDR3 reads CASRDARSSYNEQFF. The DNA of the CDR3 is TGTGCCAGCAGGGATGCAAGGAGCTCCTACAATGAGCAGTTCTTC.

This rearrangement joins TRBV6-6 to TRBJ2-7, with D maybe TRBD2 (6 bases). Germline CDR1 is MNHNY and CDR2 is SVGAGI (reference sequence). CDR3 length equals 14 residues. The V end lost 5 bases, the J end lost 7 bases, and 18 bases lay between the germline ends. CDR3: CASSDGTSREEQYF. The CDR3 region has the DNA TGTGCCAGCAGTGACGGGACTTCGCGGGAAGAGCAGTACTTC.

This clone was observed a few times. This chain connects TRBV7-2 to TRBJ2-3; 8 bases align to TRBD2. The CDR3 spans 15 residues. The V segment lost 5 bases and the J segment 1 base; nucleotides outside the gene matches: 5. Germline-derived CDR1 and CDR2 are SGHTA and FQGNSA. This CDR3 is CASSTGGVGTDTQYF. DNA for the CDR3: TGTGCCAGCAGCACCGGGGGGGTTGGCACAGATACGCAGTATTTT.

This clone came up a few times. The chain is built from TRBV7-8 and TRBJ2-1, with 11 bases aligning to TRBD2. Germline CDR1 reads SGHVS; CDR2 reads FQNEAQ. This CDR3 is built from 15 residues. Losses at the gene ends were 3 bases for V and 6 bases for J; bases not matched to a gene: 4. The CDR3 reads CASSFLAGGLNEQFF. Written as DNA, the CDR3 is TGTGCCAGCAGCTTTCTAGCGGGAGGTCTCAATGAGCAGTTCTTC.

The CDR3 sequence: CASSAGTGVTGELFF. The CDR3 nucleotides read TGCGCCAGCAGCGCCGGGACAGGGGTAACCGGGGAGCTGTTTTTT. This chain connects TRBV5-1 to TRBJ2-2; 10 nucleotides agree with TRBD1. Trimming at V came to 4 bases and at J to 5 bases, leaving 5 bases not matched to a gene. The V gene's germline CDR1 is SGHRS and CDR2 YFSETQ. This CDR3 spans 15 amino acids.

This chain joins TRBV19 and TRBJ1-5; possible D gene TRBD1, 5 bases. V lost 3 bases and J lost 2, with 8 bases in between. Germline values: CDR1 LNHDA, CDR2 SQIVND (reference sequence). The CDR3 sequence is 14 residues long. The CDR3 bases are TGTGCCAGTAGTATTGGGGCAGGCAATCAGCCCCAGCATTTT. It encodes CASSIGAGNQPQHF. The complete variable domain, with remaining parts taken from reference TRBV19 and TRBJ1-5, reads DGGITQSPKYLFRKEGQNVTLSCEQNLNHDAMYWYRQDPGQGLRLIYYSQIVNDFQKGDIAEGYSVSREKKESFPLTVTSAQKNPTAFYLCASSIGAGNQPQHFGDGTRLSIL.

The rearrangement uses TRBV6-6 and TRBJ1-4; D is possibly TRBD1 (6 bases). V dropped 0 bases and J dropped 7 bases, with 9 bases sitting between them. The CDR3 consists of 14 residues. Germline CDR1 is MNHNY and CDR2 is SVGAGI (reference sequence). CDR3 sequence (DNA): TGTGCCAGCAGTTACTCGGCGGGGGCTGAAAAACTGTTTTTT. Translation: CASSYSAGAEKLFF.

The chain has TRBV5-1 and TRBJ2-3; 8 bases fit TRBD1. Per germline, CDR1 SGHRS and CDR2 YFSETQ. V gave up 0 bases and J gave up 0 bases; unmatched junction bases: 6. This CDR3 has 17 residues. In DNA, the CDR3 is TGCGCCAGCAGCTTGGCGCGGACAGGGACTAGCACAGATACGCAGTATTTT. Translating it yields CASSLARTGTSTDTQYF.

The chain employs TRBV5-6 and TRBJ2-7; TRBD2 aligns across 8 bases. The CDR3 length is 14 residues. Germline V gene data show CDR1 as SGHDT and CDR2 as YYEEEE. V lost 2 bases and J lost 4; bases outside the gene matches: 5. CDR3 bases: TGTGCCAGCAGCTTCGGGGGGGCGGCTTACGAGCAGTACTTC. Its protein is CASSFGGAAYEQYF.

The chain employs TRBV6-1 and TRBJ1-6, with TRBD1 identical over 7 bases. V was clipped by 7 bases and J by 7 bases; unmatched bases: 4. Germline V lookup: CDR1 MNHNS, CDR2 SASEGT. The CDR3 extends over 13 amino acids. The CDR3 DNA sequence: TGTGCCAGCAAAGAGGGGGCGAATTCACCCCTCCACTTT. This gives the protein CASKEGANSPLHF.

The chain has TRBV15 and TRBJ1-2, with D possibly matching TRBD1 (5 bases). Germline V gene sequence: CDR1 LNHNV, CDR2 YYDKDF (reference sequence). Trimming removed 5 bases from V and 3 bases from J, with 10 bases in between. This CDR3 comprises 13 residues. Here the CDR3 DNA reads TGTGCCACCAGCGGGGGGTCCCACTATGGCTACACCTTC. Protein: CATSGGSHYGYTF.

This clone was recorded a few times. The genes are TRBV27 and TRBJ2-5; tentatively, D is TRBD2 (6 bases). The DNA end is more similar to TRBJ2-7, so the J call may be wrong. The CDR3 runs 14 residues. The germline V gene has CDR1 MNHEY and CDR2 SMNVEV (reference sequence). CDR3 coding DNA: TGTGCCAGCAGTGGCCGGGGGAGCTCCTACGAGCAGTACTTC. Translated, it gives CASSGRGSSYEQYF.